This record looks at one T cell receptor beta chain sequence and its context. Its antigen is unidentified. The PCR contained 60 Vbeta and 13 Jbeta primers. As processed by the authors: The authors later counted 65 million to 90 million unique TCR beta chains, 9 million to 12 million of them shared. Sequencing used immunoSEQ multiplex PCR; TCRdb keeps in-frame clones, though not all of them. V and J calls and clone size are those listed in that table; D and trimming were worked out from the DNA. The data show roughly 150,000 clones, approximately 78% seen once. This specimen comes from a study of cytomegalovirus exposure and HLA in healthy donors. Findings and limits, study-wide: Likely technical artifact: a cluster of highly shared sequence variants. The study recorded 160 or so TCR beta chains that were cytomegalovirus-associated.

Sampled while nominally healthy, donors likely had unrecorded immune exposures. The V segment lost 1 base and the J segment 1 base; nucleotides outside the gene matches: 12. The CDR3 is 18 amino acids. The germline gives CDR1 MGHRA, CDR2 YSYEKL. Sample: PBMCs. This sequence joins TRBV4-1 and TRBJ1-1, with TRBD1 matching 7 bases. The sequence was obtained from a girl aged 2-15 years in good health and CMV-seropositive. The CDR3 DNA follows: TGCGCCAGCAGCCAAGTAGGACAGGTCCCTTTTAAGAACACTGAAGCTTTCTTT. It codes for CASSQVGQVPFKNTEAFF.